Below are 14 T cell receptor beta chains sequenced from a single sample in a study of identical twins. TCRdb fed the 5' RACE reads into MiXCR, producing one record per CDR3 protein. The data hold 600,000 to 700,000 distinct CDR3 sequences, with around 20% observed a single time. The sample was also linked to a second study, of T cells expressing NK-cell markers.

Sequencing used PBMCs. These receptor sequences come from a young woman in good health.

This clonotype was detected ten times or more. This chain connects TRBV20-1 to TRBJ2-1, with D perhaps TRBD2 (5 bases). The CDR3 totals 17 residues. Germline V lookup: CDR1 DFQATT, CDR2 SNEGSKA (reference sequence). Trimming shortened V by 5 bases and J by 2 bases, and 22 bases separated the two germline ends. CDR3 region: CSAAPTLSSGAYNEQFF. CDR3 coding DNA: TGCAGTGCTGCCCCCACACTCTCCAGCGGCGCCTACAATGAGCAGTTCTTC.

The chain joins TRBV6-1 to TRBJ2-5; D might be TRBD2 (6 bases). The germline V and J ends were trimmed by 6 bases and 2 bases, with 13 bases remaining between them. The CDR3 runs 14 residues. Germline loops: CDR1 MNHNS, CDR2 SASEGT. The CDR3 protein is CASRTSGLQETQYF. In DNA, the CDR3 is TGTGCCAGCAGGACCTCGGGACTTCAAGAGACCCAGTACTTC.

This clonotype was counted only a few times. The chain links TRBV7-2 to TRBJ1-5; the D is unclear. CDR1 SGHTA and CDR2 FQGNSA come from the germline V gene. V was cut by 5 bases and J by 5 bases, with 10 bases left in between. The CDR3 extends over 13 amino acids. The CDR3 DNA sequence: TGTGCCAGCAGCCAATCTACCGATCAGCCCCAGCATTTT. This codes for CASSQSTDQPQHF.

J is TRBJ2-7 and V is TRBV7-9; 8 bases align to TRBD2. Per germline, CDR1 SEHNR and CDR2 FQNEAQ (reference sequence). V shed 1 base and J 5 bases; nucleotides not matched to a gene: 13. The CDR3 sequence is 17 residues long. The CDR3 sequence is CASSLEGTGTSSNEQYF. The DNA of the CDR3 is TGTGCCAGCAGCTTAGAGGGGACCGGGACTAGTTCTAACGAGCAGTACTTC.

This clonotype was detected a few times. V is TRBV5-1 and J is TRBJ2-6; D uncertain. Per the germline V gene, CDR1 is SGHRS and CDR2 is YFSETQ. Deletions cut 5 bases from V and 0 bases from J, with 6 bases between. This CDR3 spans 14 amino acids. The CDR3 loop reads CASRPISGANVLTF. The CDR3 region has the DNA TGCGCCAGCAGGCCGATCTCTGGGGCCAACGTCCTGACTTTC.

This clonotype occurred a few times. The V and J genes are TRBV14 and TRBJ2-1; weak D call: TRBD1 (6 bases). The CDR3 runs to 14 residues. Trimming removed 4 bases from V and 6 bases from J, with 13 bases in between. The V gene's germline CDR1 is SGHDN and CDR2 FVKESK. The CDR3 nucleotides are TGTGCCAGCAGCCGACAGTGGGGGCCCAATGAGCAGTTCTTC. This sequence encodes CASSRQWGPNEQFF.

J is TRBJ2-7 and V is TRBV7-9, with no clear D. The germline V gene has CDR1 SEHNR and CDR2 FQNEAQ (reference sequence). V dropped 8 bases and J dropped 1 base, with 12 bases sitting between them. CDR3 length: 13 residues. This CDR3 is CASGRTDSYEQYF. The DNA of the CDR3 is TGTGCCAGCGGAAGGACGGATTCCTACGAGCAGTACTTC.

This sequence joins TRBV20-1 and TRBJ1-1, with D possibly matching TRBD1 (5 bases). This CDR3 has 14 amino acids. Per the germline V gene, CDR1 is DFQATT and CDR2 is SNEGSKA (reference sequence). Trimming stripped 3 bases from V and 0 bases from J, with 11 bases between. This CDR3 is CSASRGRMNTEAFF. CDR3 bases: TGCAGTGCTAGTCGGGGACGAATGAACACTGAAGCTTTCTTT.

This clonotype was recorded at least ten times. This chain joins TRBV12-3 or TRBV12-4 and TRBJ2-1; D is unclear. Between the trimmed V and J ends, which lost 3 bases and 10 bases, there was a span of 4 bases. The CDR3 is made up of 10 amino acids. The DNA for the CDR3 is TGTGCCAGCAGTTTCAGGGAGCAGTTCTTC. Translation: CASSFREQFF.

This clonotype appeared many times. The genes are TRBV10-3 and TRBJ2-7; D is unresolved. V lost 6 bases, J lost 7 bases, and 13 bases lay in between. CDR1 ENHRY and CDR2 SYGVKD come from the germline V gene. The CDR3 loop spans 12 amino acids. The CDR3 loop reads CAISRRFGEQYF. The CDR3 DNA reads as TGTGCCATCAGCCGCCGTTTCGGGGAGCAGTACTTC.

The table lists this clonotype with a few counts. The rearrangement links TRBV5-1 to TRBJ1-1; D not certain. V shed 0 bases and J shed 1 base, with 10 bases lying between them. The CDR3 runs 15 residues. Per the germline V gene, CDR1 is SGHRS and CDR2 is YFSETQ. The CDR3, as DNA: TGCGCCAGCAGCTTGGTGGCGATGCCGAACACTGAAGCTTTCTTT. It yields the protein CASSLVAMPNTEAFF.

CDR3 in amino acids: CASGDTGGATEAFF. CDR3 in DNA: TGCGCCAGCGGAGATACAGGGGGGGCCACTGAAGCTTTCTTT. The chain has TRBV5-1 and TRBJ1-1, with 8 bases lining up with TRBD1. The length of the CDR3 is 14 residues. The junction had 9 bases not matched to a gene; V was cut back by 7 bases and J by 4 bases. The germline V gene encodes CDR1 SGHRS and CDR2 YFSETQ.

The rearrangement uses TRBV21-1 and TRBJ1-4; no DNA check was done on the table's D call, TRBD1. TRBV21-1 is an annotated pseudogene. The CDR3 is 17 amino acids. As DNA, the CDR3 is TGTGCCAGCAGCCCCCTAATGCCGGGGACAGGGGATGAAAAACTGTTTTTT. It yields the protein CASSPLMPGTGDEKLFF.

The chain is built from TRBV13 and TRBJ2-5; perhaps TRBD2 as D (5 bases). This CDR3 spans 14 amino acids. From germline, CDR1 is PRHDT and CDR2 FYEKMQ (reference sequence). The V and J ends lost 6 bases and 5 bases respectively, with 16 bases between them. CDR3 nucleotides: TGTGCCAGCAGTGTCCGGGGATCTCAGGAGACCCAGTACTTC. Protein product: CASSVRGSQETQYF. The full variable domain, in which reference TRBV13 and TRBJ2-5 provide the parts outside the CDR3, is AAGVIQSPRHLIKEKRETATLKCYPIPRHDTVYWYQQGPGQDPQFLISFYEKMQSDKGSIPDRFSAQQFSDYHSELNMSSLELGDSALYFCASSVRGSQETQYFGPGTRLLVL.